The next 26 T cell receptor beta chains were all read from a single sample in a study of shared clonotypes between healthy human individuals. Measured with immunoSEQ multiplex PCR; TCRdb has only the in-frame clones, and not every one. The top ten hold under 13% of the sample, which has a few hundred thousand clones, around two thirds seen once. Sequencing was carried out using memory CD4+ T cells sorted from blood. Noted subset: CD45RA-negative fraction. These receptors came from a young man in good health.

The rearrangement joins TRBV4-1 to TRBJ2-7; TRBD2 matches 8 bases. The CDR3 length is 15 residues. CDR1 and CDR2 from the germline V gene are MGHRA and YSYEKL. V was pared by 6 bases and J by 2 bases, with 9 bases of the junction left unmatched. CDR3 DNA sequence: TGCGCCAGCAGTCGGGAGGGTGGAAGGGCCTACGAGCAGTACTTC. Translation: CASSREGGRAYEQYF.

There are many counts of this clone. J is TRBJ2-1 and V is TRBV6-5; D perhaps matches TRBD1 (7 bases). Between the trimmed V and J ends, which lost 7 bases and 12 bases, there was a span of 16 bases. Germline loops: CDR1 MNHEY, CDR2 SVGAGI. This CDR3 is built from 12 residues. The CDR3, as DNA: TGTGCCAGCAACCGACAGGGAGGAAGGCAGTTCTTC. Its protein is CASNRQGGRQFF.

The chain employs TRBV7-9 and TRBJ1-5; D ambiguous. The CDR3 length is 14 residues. V lost 5 bases and J 2 bases, leaving 10 bases between the germline ends. Looked up from germline, CDR1 is SEHNR and CDR2 is FQNEAQ (reference sequence). DNA of the CDR3: TGTGCCAGCAGCCCCGGTTCACGCAATCAGCCCCAGCATTTT. Translated, it gives CASSPGSRNQPQHF.

The genes are TRBV7-2 and TRBJ2-7, with TRBD1 matching over 9 bases. The CDR3 spans 14 residues. V was clipped by 5 bases and J by 2 bases; unmatched bases: 4. Germline V gene sequence: CDR1 SGHTA, CDR2 FQGNSA. This chain's CDR3 is CASSIRDRAYEQYF. The CDR3 nucleotides are TGTGCCAGCAGCATTCGGGACAGGGCCTACGAGCAGTACTTC.

The genes are TRBV7-2 and TRBJ2-7, with 14 bases matching TRBD2. In germline, CDR1 is SGHTA, CDR2 FQGNSA. V lost 5 bases and J lost 4; bases outside the gene matches: 1. CDR3 size: 14 residues. Here the CDR3 DNA reads TGTGCCAGCAGCAGGACTAGCGGGAGGTACGAGCAGTACTTC. This sequence encodes CASSRTSGRYEQYF. Full variable domain (outside the CDR3, taken from reference TRBV7-2 and TRBJ2-7): GAGVSQSPSNKVTEKGKDVELRCDPISGHTALYWYRQSLGQGLEFLIYFQGNSAPDKSGLPSDRFSAERTGGSVSTLTIQRTQQEDSAVYLCASSRTSGRYEQYFGPGTRLTVT.

The chain combines TRBV5-4 with TRBJ2-3; TRBD2 matches 8 bases. The V and J ends lost 6 bases and 2 bases, in that order; junction bases with no gene match: 14. CDR3 size: 17 residues. In germline, CDR1 is SGHNT, CDR2 YYREEE (reference sequence). This CDR3 is CASTSVRAGGHTDTQYF. The CDR3, as DNA: TGTGCCAGCACCTCGGTAAGGGCGGGAGGTCACACAGATACGCAGTATTTT.

CDR3 amino acids: CASSLGAGGGYNEQFF. The DNA of the CDR3 is TGTGCCAGCAGCTTAGGGGCAGGGGGAGGCTACAATGAGCAGTTCTTC. The chain is built from TRBV11-2 and TRBJ2-1, with a possible D match to TRBD1 (7 bases). The CDR3 length is 16 residues. Germline V CDR1 and CDR2: SGHAT, FQNNGV. V lost 1 base to trimming and J lost 3 bases, with 13 bases between them.

The chain recombines TRBV5-1 with TRBJ1-4; 9 bases line up with TRBD1. The germline CDR1 and CDR2 sequences are SGHRS and YFSETQ. The ends lost 4 bases at V and 0 bases at J; junction bases unmatched: 10. This CDR3 contains 18 residues. In DNA, the CDR3 is TGCGCCAGCAGCCCCCACCGGGACAGGGCCGCAACTAATGAAAAACTGTTTTTT. Protein product: CASSPHRDRAATNEKLFF.

The chain joins TRBV10-1 to TRBJ1-1; D may be TRBD1 (6 bases). The CDR3 is made up of 13 amino acids. Trimming removed 7 bases at V and 1 base at J, with 10 bases between. The germline V gene encodes CDR1 WNHNN and CDR2 SYGVQD (reference sequence). CDR3 sequence reads: CASMRQENTEAFF. CDR3 coding DNA: TGCGCCAGCATGCGACAGGAGAACACTGAAGCTTTCTTT.

V is TRBV10-3 and J is TRBJ1-5; 10 nucleotides agree with TRBD1. The trim removed 7 bases at V and 3 bases at J, leaving 3 bases unmatched. This CDR3 region has 14 residues. Germline V gene sequence: CDR1 ENHRY, CDR2 SYGVKD. The chain's CDR3 is CAIKGTGDNQPQHF. Written as DNA, the CDR3 is TGTGCCATCAAAGGGACAGGGGACAATCAGCCCCAGCATTTT.

The J gene is TRBJ2-5, the V gene TRBV29-1; D is undetermined. Germline-derived CDR1 and CDR2 are SQVTM and ANQGSEA. V was pared by 7 bases and J by 4 bases, with 16 bases between. CDR3 size: 13 residues. This CDR3 is CSAISVGGETQYF. The CDR3 nucleotides are TGCAGCGCCATTTCGGTGGGTGGAGAGACCCAGTACTTC.

This rearrangement joins TRBV12-5 to TRBJ1-2; no clear D gene. The CDR3 has 18 amino acids. Germline-derived CDR1 and CDR2 are LGHNT and FRNRAP. Trimming took 3 bases from V and 8 from J, leaving 28 bases between them. The CDR3 region has the DNA TGTGCTAGTGGTTTACGCCACCCTCCCCCAAAATCGAACACAGGCTACACCTTC. Encoded protein: CASGLRHPPPKSNTGYTF. Filled out from reference TRBV12-5 and TRBJ1-2, the complete variable domain reads DARVTQTPRHKVTEMGQEVTMRCQPILGHNTVFWYRQTMMQGLELLAYFRNRAPLDDSGMPKDRFSAEMPDATLATLKIQPSEPRDSAVYFCASGLRHPPPKSNTGYTFGSGTRLTVV.

This rearrangement joins TRBV29-1 to TRBJ2-3; possibly TRBD1 for D (6 bases). The germline gives CDR1 SQVTM, CDR2 ANQGSEA. The germline V and J ends were trimmed by 7 bases and 3 bases, with 14 bases remaining between them. The CDR3 extends over 13 amino acids. CDR3 nucleotides: TGCAGCGCTGCTAGTAGGGGGACAGATACGCAGTATTTT. Protein sequence: CSAASRGTDTQYF.

The rearrangement links TRBV6-6 to TRBJ1-2; D is undetermined. V was cut by 0 bases and J by 12 bases, with 11 bases left in between. There are 12 residues in the CDR3. Germline V gives CDR1 MNHNY, CDR2 SVGAGI (reference sequence). The CDR3 nucleotides read TGTGCCAGCAGTTACTCTACGACCGGGGACACCTTC. This codes for CASSYSTTGDTF.

This clone was observed many times. In the same sample, other DNA sequences code for this CDR3. The chain employs TRBV6-1 and TRBJ2-1; 10 bases map to TRBD2. V lost 7 bases and J lost 7; bases outside the gene matches: 7. Germline CDR1 reads MNHNS; CDR2 reads SASEGT. The CDR3 covers 14 residues. The DNA for the CDR3 is TGTGCCAGCAAGAGGGGTAGCGGGAGGAATGAGCAGTTCTTC. The encoded protein is CASKRGSGRNEQFF.

The genes are TRBV5-4 and TRBJ1-4; D unresolved. Trimming cost V 8 bases and J 4 bases, with 15 bases left between them. The CDR3 is 14 residues long. From germline, CDR1 is SGHNT and CDR2 YYREEE (reference sequence). In nucleotides, the CDR3 is TGTGCCAGTTTCCACGGAAGGGATAATGAAAAACTGTTTTTT. Amino acids: CASFHGRDNEKLFF.

The table lists this clone with a count of one. In the same sample, other DNA sequences code for this CDR3. This chain joins TRBV9 and TRBJ2-7, with unresolved D. The CDR3 length is 14 residues. V was shortened by 0 bases and J by 2 bases, with 9 bases between the two germline ends. Per the germline V gene, CDR1 is SGDLS and CDR2 is YYNGEE. The CDR3 is CASSVDSGPYEQYF. Here the CDR3 DNA reads TGTGCCAGCAGCGTAGATTCAGGTCCCTACGAGCAGTACTTC.

The chain is built from TRBV18 and TRBJ2-3, with 8 positions matching TRBD2. With 3 bases clipped from V and 0 bases from J, the junction kept 2 bases outside the gene matches. In germline, CDR1 is KGHSH, CDR2 LQKENI. The CDR3 consists of 15 residues. DNA for the CDR3: TGTGCCAGCTCACCTGCTAGCGGGAGCACAGATACGCAGTATTTT. Residues: CASSPASGSTDTQYF.

V and J are TRBV28 and TRBJ1-4, with D uncertain. Trimming left V 6 bases short and J 1 base short, with 12 bases between. The germline V gene encodes CDR1 MDHEN and CDR2 SYDVKM. CDR3 length: 15 amino acids. CDR3 nucleotide sequence: TGTGCCAGCAGCCGCTCCGGGAGAACTAATGAAAAACTGTTTTTT. Its translation: CASSRSGRTNEKLFF.

The chain combines TRBV5-5 with TRBJ2-4, with a tentative D call TRBD1 (6 bases). This CDR3 spans 13 amino acids. Germline CDR1 reads SGHKS; CDR2 reads YYEKEE (reference sequence). Trimming removed 0 bases from V and 6 bases from J, with 7 bases in between. CDR3 sequence (DNA): TGTGCCAGCAGCTTGGGAGGGGGAAACATTCAGTACTTC. Its translation: CASSLGGGNIQYF.

This chain connects TRBV9 to TRBJ2-7, with D unclear. Germline V CDR1 and CDR2: SGDLS, YYNGEE. Trimming pared 7 bases from V and 2 bases from J, leaving 10 bases between. The CDR3 loop spans 12 amino acids. The CDR3 here is CASGDLTYEQYF. The CDR3 DNA follows: TGTGCCAGCGGGGATCTAACCTACGAGCAGTACTTC.

This chain connects TRBV7-9 to TRBJ2-2, with 12 bases fitting TRBD2. After removal of 0 bases from V and 8 bases from J, the junction contained 10 bases not matched to a gene. The CDR3 has 18 amino acids. The germline CDR1 and CDR2 sequences are SEHNR and FQNEAQ (reference sequence). CDR3 nucleotides: TGTGCCAGCAGCTTAGCTTCGACTAGCGGGAGTTCCAAAGGGGAGCTGTTTTTT. Translated, it gives CASSLASTSGSSKGELFF.

This chain uses TRBV7-2 with TRBJ2-3; tentatively, D is TRBD2 (5 bases). V was cut by 2 bases and J by 6 bases, with 15 bases left in between. Germline CDR1 reads SGHTA; CDR2 reads FQGNSA. This CDR3 comprises 15 residues. CDR3 residues: CASSLIATSDDTQYF. The CDR3 coding sequence is TGTGCCAGCAGCTTAATAGCGACTTCTGACGATACGCAGTATTTT.

A few counts support this clone. The genes are TRBV6-5 and TRBJ2-2; D remains ambiguous. Germline lookup yields CDR1 MNHEY and CDR2 SVGAGI. The CDR3 covers 16 residues. Deletions cut 2 bases from V and 0 bases from J, with 10 bases between. The CDR3 nucleotides are TGTGCCAGCAGTTACGTAATGATATCGAACACCGGGGAGCTGTTTTTT. Protein: CASSYVMISNTGELFF.

This clone has only a few counts. The V and J genes are TRBV27 and TRBJ1-2; D remains unclear. The germline CDR1 and CDR2 sequences are MNHEY and SMNVEV (reference sequence). Trimming stripped 0 bases from V and 5 bases from J, with 10 bases between. This CDR3 is 14 amino acids long. CDR3 protein: CASSLSNGLYGYTF. CDR3 in DNA: TGTGCCAGCAGTTTATCGAACGGTCTGTATGGCTACACCTTC.

This sequence joins TRBV19 and TRBJ2-5; TRBD2 agrees at 8 bases. This CDR3 spans 15 amino acids. Trimming at V came to 6 bases and at J to 5 bases, leaving 11 bases not matched to a gene. Germline V lookup: CDR1 LNHDA, CDR2 SQIVND (reference sequence). Written as DNA, the CDR3 is TGTGCCAGTAGAGAGGGCGGGGGACTAGGGGAGACCCAGTACTTC. Its protein is CASREGGGLGETQYF.